Given below is one TCR beta chain in context. The table came from immunoSEQ multiplex PCR; TCRdb's copy has only in-frame clones and leaves some out. The sample holds around 50,000 clones, 80% to 95% seen once. The TCR comes from a man aged 35-49 years with rheumatoid arthritis. The material sequenced was PBMCs.

CDR3 DNA sequence: TGTGCCAGTTCAGGGGGCTCTGGAAACACCATATATTTT. Residues: CASSGGSGNTIYF. The chain joins TRBV7-9 to TRBJ1-3; TRBD1 agrees at 7 bases. CDR1 SEHNR and CDR2 FQNEAQ come from the germline V gene (reference sequence). The length of the CDR3 is 13 residues. Trimming took 9 bases from V and 0 from J; bases not matched to a gene: 2. Full variable domain (remainder filled in from reference TRBV7-9 and TRBJ1-3): DTGVSQNPRHKITKRGQNVTFRCDPISEHNRLYWYRQTLGQGPEFLTYFQNEAQLEKSRLLSDRFSAERPKGSFSTLEIQRTEQGDSAMYLCASSGGSGNTIYFGEGSWLTVV.